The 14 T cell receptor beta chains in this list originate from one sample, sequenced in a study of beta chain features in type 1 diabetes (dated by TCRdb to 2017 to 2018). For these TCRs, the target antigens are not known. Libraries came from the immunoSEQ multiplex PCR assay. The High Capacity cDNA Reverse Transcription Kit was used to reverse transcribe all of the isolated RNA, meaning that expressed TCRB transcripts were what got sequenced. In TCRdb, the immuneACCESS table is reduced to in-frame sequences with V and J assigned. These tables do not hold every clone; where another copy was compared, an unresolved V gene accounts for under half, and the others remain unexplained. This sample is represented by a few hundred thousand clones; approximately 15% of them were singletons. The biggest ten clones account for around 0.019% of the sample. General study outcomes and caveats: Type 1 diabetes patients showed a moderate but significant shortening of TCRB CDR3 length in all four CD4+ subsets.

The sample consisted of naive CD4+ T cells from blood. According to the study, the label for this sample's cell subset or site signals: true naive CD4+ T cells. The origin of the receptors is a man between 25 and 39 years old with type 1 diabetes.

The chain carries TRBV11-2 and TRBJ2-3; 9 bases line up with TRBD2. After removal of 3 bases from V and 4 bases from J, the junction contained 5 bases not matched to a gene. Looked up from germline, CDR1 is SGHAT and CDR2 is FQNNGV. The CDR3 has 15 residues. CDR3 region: CASSFRGLASDTQYF. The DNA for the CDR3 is TGTGCCAGCAGCTTCCGGGGACTAGCTTCAGATACGCAGTATTTT.

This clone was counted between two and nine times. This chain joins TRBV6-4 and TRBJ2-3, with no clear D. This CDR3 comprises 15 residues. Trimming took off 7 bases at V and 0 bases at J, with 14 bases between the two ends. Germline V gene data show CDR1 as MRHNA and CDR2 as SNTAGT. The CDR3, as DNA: TGTGCCAGCATGGCTCGTGGCCAGAGCACAGATACGCAGTATTTT. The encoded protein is CASMARGQSTDTQYF.

CDR3 DNA sequence: TGCGCCAGCAGCTTGACTAGCAACCAAGAGACCCAGTACTTC. Residues: CASSLTSNQETQYF. The chain joins TRBV5-1 to TRBJ2-5, with D possibly being TRBD2 (6 bases). V was cut by 1 base and J by 0 bases, with 7 bases left in between. The CDR3 is 14 residues long. Germline V gene sequence: CDR1 SGHRS, CDR2 YFSETQ.

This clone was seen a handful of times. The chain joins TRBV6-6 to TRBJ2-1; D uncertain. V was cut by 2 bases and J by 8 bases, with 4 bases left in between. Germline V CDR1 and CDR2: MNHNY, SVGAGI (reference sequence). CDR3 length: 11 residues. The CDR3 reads CASSYRDEQFF. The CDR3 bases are TGTGCCAGCAGTTACCGAGATGAGCAGTTCTTC.

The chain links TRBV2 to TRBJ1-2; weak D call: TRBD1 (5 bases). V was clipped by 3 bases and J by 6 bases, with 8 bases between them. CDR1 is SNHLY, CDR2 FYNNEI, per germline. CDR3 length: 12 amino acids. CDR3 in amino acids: CASSDTGNGYTF. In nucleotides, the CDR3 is TGTGCCAGCAGTGATACAGGCAATGGCTACACCTTC.

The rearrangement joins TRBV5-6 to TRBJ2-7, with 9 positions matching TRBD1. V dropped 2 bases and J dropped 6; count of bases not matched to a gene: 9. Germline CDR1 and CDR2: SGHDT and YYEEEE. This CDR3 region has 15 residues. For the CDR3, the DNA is TGTGCCAGCAGCTTCCGGGACAGGGAACTCGGCGAGCAGTACTTC. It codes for CASSFRDRELGEQYF.

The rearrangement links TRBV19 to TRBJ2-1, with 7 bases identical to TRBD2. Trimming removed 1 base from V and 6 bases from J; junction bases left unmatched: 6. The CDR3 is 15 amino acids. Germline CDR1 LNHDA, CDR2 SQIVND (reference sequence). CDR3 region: CASSIAGGQGNEQFF. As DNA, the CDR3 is TGTGCCAGTAGTATAGCGGGGGGTCAAGGCAATGAGCAGTTCTTC.

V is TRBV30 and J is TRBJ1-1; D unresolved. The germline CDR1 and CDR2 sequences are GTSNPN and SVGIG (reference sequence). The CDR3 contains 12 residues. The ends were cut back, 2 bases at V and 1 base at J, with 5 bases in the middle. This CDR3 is CAWSLRNTEAFF. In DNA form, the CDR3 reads TGTGCCTGGAGTCTCCGGAACACTGAAGCTTTCTTT.

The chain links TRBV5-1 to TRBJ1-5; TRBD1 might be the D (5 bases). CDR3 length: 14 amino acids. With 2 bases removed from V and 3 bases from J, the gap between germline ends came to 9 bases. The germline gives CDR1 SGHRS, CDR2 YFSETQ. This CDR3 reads CASSFGGLNQPQHF. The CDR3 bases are TGCGCCAGCAGCTTCGGGGGACTCAATCAGCCCCAGCATTTT.

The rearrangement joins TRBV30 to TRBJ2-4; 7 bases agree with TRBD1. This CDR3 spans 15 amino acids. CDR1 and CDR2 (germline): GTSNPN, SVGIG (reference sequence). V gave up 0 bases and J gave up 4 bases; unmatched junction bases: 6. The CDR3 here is CAWSVGDRDKNIQYF. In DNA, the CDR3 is TGTGCCTGGAGTGTAGGGGACAGAGATAAAAACATTCAGTACTTC.

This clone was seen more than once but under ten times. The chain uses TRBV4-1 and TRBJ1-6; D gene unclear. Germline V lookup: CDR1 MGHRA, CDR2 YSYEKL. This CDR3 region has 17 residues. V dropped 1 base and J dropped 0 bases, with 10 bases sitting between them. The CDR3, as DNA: TGCGCCAGCAGCCAAGGTTTACAGAGCTCCTATAATTCACCCCTCCACTTT. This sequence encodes CASSQGLQSSYNSPLHF.

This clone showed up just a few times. The CDR3: CSVEGTEFTDTQYF. CDR3 DNA: TGCAGCGTTGAGGGGACAGAATTCACAGATACGCAGTATTTT. V is TRBV29-1 and J is TRBJ2-3; 7 positions match TRBD1. V trimming: 3 bases; J trimming: 2 bases; junction bases outside the gene matches: 5. The CDR3 totals 14 residues. The germline CDR1 and CDR2 sequences are SQVTM and ANQGSEA.

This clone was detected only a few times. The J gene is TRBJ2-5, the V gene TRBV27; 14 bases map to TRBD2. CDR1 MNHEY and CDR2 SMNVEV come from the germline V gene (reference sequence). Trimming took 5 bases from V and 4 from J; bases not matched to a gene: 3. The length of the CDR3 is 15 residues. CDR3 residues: CASSPGLAGGETQYF. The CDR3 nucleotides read TGTGCCAGCAGTCCCGGACTAGCGGGGGGAGAGACCCAGTACTTC.

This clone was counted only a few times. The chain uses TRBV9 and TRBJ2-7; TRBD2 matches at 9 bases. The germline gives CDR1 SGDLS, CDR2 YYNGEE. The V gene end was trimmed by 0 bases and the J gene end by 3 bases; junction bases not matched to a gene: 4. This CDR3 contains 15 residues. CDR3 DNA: TGTGCCAGCAGCGTAGCGGCTAGCGGGAACTACGAGCAGTACTTC. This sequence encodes CASSVAASGNYEQYF.